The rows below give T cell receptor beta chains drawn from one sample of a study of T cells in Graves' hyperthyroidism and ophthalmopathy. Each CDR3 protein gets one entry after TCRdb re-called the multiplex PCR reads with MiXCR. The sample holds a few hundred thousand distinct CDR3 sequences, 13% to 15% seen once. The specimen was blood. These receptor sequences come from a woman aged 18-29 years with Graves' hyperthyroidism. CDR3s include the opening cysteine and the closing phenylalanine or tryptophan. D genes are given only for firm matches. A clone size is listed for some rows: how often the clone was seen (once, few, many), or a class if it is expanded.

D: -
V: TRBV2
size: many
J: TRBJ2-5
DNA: TGTGCCAGTCGACCTCCTGGGCCTGAGACCCAGTACTTC
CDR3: CASRPPGPETQYF

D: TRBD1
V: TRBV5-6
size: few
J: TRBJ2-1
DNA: TGTGCCAGCAGCTTTGGGACAGGGGAGCAGTTCTTC
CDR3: CASSFGTGEQFF

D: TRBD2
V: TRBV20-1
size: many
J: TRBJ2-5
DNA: TGCAGTGCTAGAGGGGGGACTAGCGGGAGAAGAGAGACCCAGTACTTC
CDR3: CSARGGTSGRRETQYF

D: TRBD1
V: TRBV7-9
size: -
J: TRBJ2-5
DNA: TGTGCCAGCAGCGAACAGGGGTGGTCGGAGACCCAGTACTTC
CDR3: CASSEQGWSETQYF

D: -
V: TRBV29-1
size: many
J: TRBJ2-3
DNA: TGCAGCGTTTTCAGTCAGGGCACAGATACGCAGTATTTT
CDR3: CSVFSQGTDTQYF

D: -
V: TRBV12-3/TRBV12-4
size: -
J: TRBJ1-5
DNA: TGTGCCAGCAGTTTAGAAGGGGCGGCGGGCAATCAGCCCCAGCATTTT
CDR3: CASSLEGAAGNQPQHF

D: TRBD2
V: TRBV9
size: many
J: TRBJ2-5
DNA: TGTGCCAGCAGCGGGTCGGGGGGAAGGGAGACCCAGTACTTC
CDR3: CASSGSGGRETQYF

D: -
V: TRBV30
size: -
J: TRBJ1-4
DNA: TGTGCCTGGAAACGGACAGCCTTGGCGGAAAAACTGTTTTTT
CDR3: CAWKRTALAEKLFF

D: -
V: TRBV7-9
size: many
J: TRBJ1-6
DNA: TGTGCCAGCAGCTTACAGCCACCCGATAATTCACCCCTCCACTTT
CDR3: CASSLQPPDNSPLHF

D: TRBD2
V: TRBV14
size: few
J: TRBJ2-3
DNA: TGTGCCAGCAGCCAAAGGTGGAGTAGCGGGAGGGCCACAGATACGCAGTATTTT
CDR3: CASSQRWSSGRATDTQYF

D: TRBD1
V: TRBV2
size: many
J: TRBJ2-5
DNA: TGTGCCAGCACCGTCCAGGGGGAAGAGACCCAGTACTTC
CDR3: CASTVQGEETQYF

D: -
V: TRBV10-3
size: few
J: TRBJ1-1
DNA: TGTGCCATCAGTGAGGTTTCGGGGCAGACCGACACTGAAGCTTTCTTT
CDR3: CAISEVSGQTDTEAFF

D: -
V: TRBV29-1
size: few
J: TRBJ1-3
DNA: TGCAGCGTTGAGGTTGCGAGCTCTGGAAACACCATATATTTT
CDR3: CSVEVASSGNTIYF

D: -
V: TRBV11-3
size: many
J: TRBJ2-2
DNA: TGTGCCAGCAGCTTAGGTTACGGAGCTAACACCGGGGAGCTGTTTTTT
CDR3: CASSLGYGANTGELFF

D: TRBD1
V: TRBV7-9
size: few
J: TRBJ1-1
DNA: TGTGCCAGCAGCTCCGGACAGGGCGAGGGCACTGAAGCTTTCTTT
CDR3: CASSSGQGEGTEAFF

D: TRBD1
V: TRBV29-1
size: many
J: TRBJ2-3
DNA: TGCAGCGTTGACGAAGGACAGGGGGCGAATACGCAGTATTTT
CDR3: CSVDEGQGANTQYF

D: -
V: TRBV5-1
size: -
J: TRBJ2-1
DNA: TGCGCCAGCACAAAGCCGAGCTCCTACAATGAGCAGTTCTTC
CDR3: CASTKPSSYNEQFF

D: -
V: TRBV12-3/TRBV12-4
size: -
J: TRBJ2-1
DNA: TGTGCCAGCAGTTTATCAGGGGCGGGGAGGGGTACCTACAATGAGCAGTTCTTC
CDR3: CASSLSGAGRGTYNEQFF

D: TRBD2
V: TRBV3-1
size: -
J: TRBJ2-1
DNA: TGTGCCAGCAGCCCGGGACTAGCGGGAGGGTGGGGCAACAATGAGCAGTTCTTC
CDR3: CASSPGLAGGWGNNEQFF

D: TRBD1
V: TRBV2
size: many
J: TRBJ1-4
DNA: TGTGCCAGCAGTGAAGCGCGGGGACAGGGGAATGAAAAACTGTTTTTT
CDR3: CASSEARGQGNEKLFF

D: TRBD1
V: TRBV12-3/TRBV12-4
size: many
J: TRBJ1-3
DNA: TGTGCCAGCAGTGACAGGGGTACTGGAAACACCATATATTTT
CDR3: CASSDRGTGNTIYF

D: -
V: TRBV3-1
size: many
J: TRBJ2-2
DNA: TGTGCCAGCAGCCAGGGATATAGCACCGGGGAGCTGTTTTTT
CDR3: CASSQGYSTGELFF

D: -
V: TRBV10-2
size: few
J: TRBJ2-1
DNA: TGCGCCAGCAGTGATGAGAGCTCCTACAATGAGCAGTTCTTC
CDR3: CASSDESSYNEQFF

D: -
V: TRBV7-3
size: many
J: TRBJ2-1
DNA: TGTGCCAGCAGCTTTACGGAAGCCGGCGAGCAGTTCTTC
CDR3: CASSFTEAGEQFF

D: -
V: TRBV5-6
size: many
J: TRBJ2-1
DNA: TGTGCCAGCAGCTCCCTGGCTAGCGTACAGTACAATGAGCAGTTCTTC
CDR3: CASSSLASVQYNEQFF

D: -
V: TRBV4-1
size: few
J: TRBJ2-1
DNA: TGCGCCAGCAGCTTACGGAACCTGGGACTCCTCAATGAGCAGTTCTTC
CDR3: CASSLRNLGLLNEQFF

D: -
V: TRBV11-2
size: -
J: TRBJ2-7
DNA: TGTGCCAGCAGCTTAGATTCGGGGGTCTACCTCCACTACGAGCAGTACTTC
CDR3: CASSLDSGVYLHYEQYF

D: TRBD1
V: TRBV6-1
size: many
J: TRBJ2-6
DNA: TGTGCCAGCAGTTACCAGGGGGTAGGGGCCAACGTCCTGACTTTC
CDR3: CASSYQGVGANVLTF

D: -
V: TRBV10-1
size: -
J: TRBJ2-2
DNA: TGCGCCAGCAGTGAAGTCCCGGGTGCCGGGGAGCTGTTTTTT
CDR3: CASSEVPGAGELFF

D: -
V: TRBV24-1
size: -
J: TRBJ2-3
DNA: TGTGCCACCATGGCTTGGGGCACAGATACGCAGTATTTT
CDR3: CATMAWGTDTQYF

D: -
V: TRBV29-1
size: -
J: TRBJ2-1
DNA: TGCAGCGCAGAGCCCACGGACAATGAGCAGTTCTTC
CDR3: CSAEPTDNEQFF

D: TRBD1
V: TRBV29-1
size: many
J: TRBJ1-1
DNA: TGCAGCGGGACAGGGGGAAGAATGAACACTGAAGCTTTCTTT
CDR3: CSGTGGRMNTEAFF

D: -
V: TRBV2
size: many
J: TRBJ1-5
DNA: TGTGCCAGCAGGGTGGGGGCGCCGGAGCCCCAGCATTTT
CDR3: CASRVGAPEPQHF

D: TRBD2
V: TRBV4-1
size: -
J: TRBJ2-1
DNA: TGCGCCAGCAGCCGCAAGCGGGAGGTCAATGAGCAGTTCTTC
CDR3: CASSRKREVNEQFF

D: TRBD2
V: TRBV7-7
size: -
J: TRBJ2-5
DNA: TGTGCTAGCAGCACCGCCGGAGCGGGAGGGGGAGAGACCCAGCACTTC
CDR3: CASSTAGAGGGETQHF